A selection of T cell receptor beta chains follows, all from one sample in a study of blood T cell repertoires in COVID-19. Only in-frame clones appear in the TCRdb table, and some are missing; sequencing was by immunoSEQ multiplex PCR. The sample holds about 200,000 clones, more than 70% seen once. The source material was peripheral blood. Receptor source: a man younger than 30 with active or convalescent COVID-19. CDR3s include the opening cysteine and the closing phenylalanine or tryptophan. Each record gives: J gene, V gene, D gene, CDR3 DNA, CDR3 protein. The D gene is left open where the match is weak.

TRBJ1-5,TRBV4-1,.,TGCGCCAGCAGCCCCGGCAGGTTTAGCAATCAGCCCCAGCATTTT,CASSPGRFSNQPQHF
TRBJ1-2,TRBV5-1,TRBD1,TGCGCCAGCAGCCGGGGACAGGGTGGTGGCTACACCTTC,CASSRGQGGGYTF
TRBJ2-6,TRBV14,TRBD1,TGTGCCAGCAGCCGGAACAGGGGTCGAGGCCAATCTGGGGCCAACGTCCTGACTTTC,CASSRNRGRGQSGANVLTF
TRBJ2-2,TRBV28,TRBD2,TGTGCCAGCAGCCAAGGACTAGGGAGCACCGGGGAGCTGTTTTTT,CASSQGLGSTGELFF
TRBJ1-1,TRBV5-1,.,TGCGCCAGCAGCTCGGGACTAATGAACACTGAAGCTTTCTTT,CASSSGLMNTEAFF
TRBJ1-5,TRBV20-1,.,TGCAGTGCCAGTGGACAGTTTAGCAATCAGCCCCAGCATTTT,CSASGQFSNQPQHF
TRBJ1-1,TRBV6-5,TRBD1,TGTGCCAGCAGTTCTTTGACAGGGGGGGACACTGAAGCTTTCTTT,CASSSLTGGDTEAFF
TRBJ2-1,TRBV3-1/TRBV3-2,.,TGTGCCAGCAGCCAACTCGGGAACTTCAATGAGCAGTTCTTC,CASSQLGNFNEQFF
TRBJ1-2,TRBV7-2,.,TGTGCCAGCAGCTTTGGTGGAGACTATGGCTACACCTTC,CASSFGGDYGYTF
TRBJ2-5,TRBV5-4,TRBD2,TGTGCCAGCAGCTTCGGGGGTAGCGGGCCCTGGGAAGAGACCCAGTACTTC,CASSFGGSGPWEETQYF
TRBJ2-1,TRBV3-1/TRBV3-2,.,TGTGCCAGCAGCCAAGATCGCGATGCCTACAATGAGCAGTTCTTC,CASSQDRDAYNEQFF